This TCR beta chain was documented in a study of cytomegalovirus exposure and HLA in healthy donors. Unmatched junction bases numbered 12, after V lost 5 bases and J lost 9 bases. CDR1 and CDR2 (germline): WNHNN, SYGVQD (reference sequence). This CDR3 is built from 17 residues. The PCR made use of 60 Vbeta and 13 Jbeta primers. Assay used: immunoSEQ multiplex PCR; TCRdb lists only in-frame clones, some missing. The sample consists of some 250,000 clones, around 81% of them appearing once. This sequence was found in a woman aged 55-75 years in good health and CMV-seropositive. The chain is built from TRBV10-1 and TRBJ2-1; 14 bases align to TRBD2. The sample taken for sequencing was PBMCs. DNA of the CDR3: TGCGCCAGCAGTCTTTTCGGGACTAGCGGGAGCTCGGGTGAGCAGTTCTTC. Translation gives CASSLFGTSGSSGEQFF.